The source of this T cell receptor (beta chain) is a study of T cell repertoires in cytomegalovirus infection. Study background: CMV infection and matching HLA type were both indicated by public TCR beta signatures.

MiXCR, run by TCRdb on the reads, gives a single entry per CDR3 protein. The sample carries 70,000 to 75,000 distinct CDR3 sequences, under 4.5% recorded once. In this sample, this clonotype turned up many times. Its antigen remains unknown. The V gene end was trimmed by 0 bases and the J gene end by 2 bases; junction bases not matched to a gene: 8. The CDR3 spans 17 residues. Per the germline V gene, CDR1 is SEHNR and CDR2 is FQNEAQ (reference sequence). Overall study results and limits: Summed frequency of shared TCR beta families picked out CMV carriers who also had the relevant HLA. HLA-C-restricted CMV-specific TCR beta clonotypes prevailed in the ex vivo response.

The TCR was taken from a human donor in good health (CMV status not recorded). Some clones in this sample may be carry-over from other donors' samples. The chain recombines TRBV7-9 with TRBJ2-7, with 9 positions matching TRBD2. Sequencing input: PBMCs. CDR3: CASSLAAGGTIPYEQYF. CDR3 nucleotide sequence: TGTGCCAGCAGCTTAGCGGCGGGAGGGACGATCCCCTACGAGCAGTACTTC.